This T cell receptor (beta chain) appears in the sequencing data of a study of T cell changes during pregnancy in multiple sclerosis. Here immunoSEQ multiplex PCR was the method, and the copy in TCRdb shows in-frame clones only, minus some. The sample consists of about 50,000 clones, around nine tenths of them appearing once. Per germline, CDR1 SGHNT and CDR2 YYREEE (reference sequence). The CDR3 has 15 amino acids. Trimming pared 0 bases from V and 4 bases from J, leaving 14 bases between. V gene TRBV5-4 combines with J gene TRBJ2-7, with D maybe TRBD2 (6 bases). The clonotype comes from a female donor with multiple sclerosis, enrolled in a pregnancy study. Sequences were derived from CD4+ T cells from peripheral blood mononuclear cells, sampled before pregnancy. The DNA for the CDR3 is TGTGCCAGCAGCTTGGGGGGACTGACGAATTACGAGCAGTACTTC. Its translation is CASSLGGLTNYEQYF.